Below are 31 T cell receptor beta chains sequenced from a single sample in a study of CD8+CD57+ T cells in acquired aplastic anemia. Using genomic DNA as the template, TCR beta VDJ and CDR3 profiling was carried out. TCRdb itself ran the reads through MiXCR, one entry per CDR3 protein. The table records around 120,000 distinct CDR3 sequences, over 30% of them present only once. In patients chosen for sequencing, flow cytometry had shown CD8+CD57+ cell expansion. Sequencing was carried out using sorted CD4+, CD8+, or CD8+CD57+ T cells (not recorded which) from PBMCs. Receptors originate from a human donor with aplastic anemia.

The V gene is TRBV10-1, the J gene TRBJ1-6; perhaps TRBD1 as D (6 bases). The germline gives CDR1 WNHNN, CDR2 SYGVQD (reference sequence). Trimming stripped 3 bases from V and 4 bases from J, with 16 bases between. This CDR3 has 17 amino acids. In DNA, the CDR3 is TGCGCCAGCAGTGACGTCAGGGGAATGGAATATAATTCACCCCTCCACTTT. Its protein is CASSDVRGMEYNSPLHF.

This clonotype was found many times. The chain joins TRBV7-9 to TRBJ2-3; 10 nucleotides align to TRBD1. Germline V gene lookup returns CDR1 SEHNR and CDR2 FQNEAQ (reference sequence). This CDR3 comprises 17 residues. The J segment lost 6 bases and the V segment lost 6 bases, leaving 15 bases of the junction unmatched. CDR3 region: CASSFFRGTGVPDTQYF. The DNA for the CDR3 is TGTGCCAGCAGTTTTTTCCGGGGGACAGGGGTCCCCGATACGCAGTATTTT. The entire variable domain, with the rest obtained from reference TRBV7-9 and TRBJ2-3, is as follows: DTGVSQNPRHKITKRGQNVTFRCDPISEHNRLYWYRQTLGQGPEFLTYFQNEAQLEKSRLLSDRFSAERPKGSFSTLEIQRTEQGDSAMYLCASSFFRGTGVPDTQYFGPGTRLTVL.

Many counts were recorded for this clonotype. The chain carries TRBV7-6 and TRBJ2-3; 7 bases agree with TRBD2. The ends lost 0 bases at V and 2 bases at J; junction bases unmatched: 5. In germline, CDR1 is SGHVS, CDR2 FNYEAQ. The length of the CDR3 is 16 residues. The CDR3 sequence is CASSLALGGYTDTQYF. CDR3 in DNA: TGTGCCAGCAGCTTAGCGCTGGGGGGGTACACAGATACGCAGTATTTT.

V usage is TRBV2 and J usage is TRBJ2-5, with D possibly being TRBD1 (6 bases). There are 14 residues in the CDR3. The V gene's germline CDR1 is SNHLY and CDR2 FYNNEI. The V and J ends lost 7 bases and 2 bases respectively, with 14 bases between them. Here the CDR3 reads CASTDGQKQETQYF. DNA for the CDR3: TGTGCCAGCACCGACGGACAGAAACAAGAGACCCAGTACTTC.

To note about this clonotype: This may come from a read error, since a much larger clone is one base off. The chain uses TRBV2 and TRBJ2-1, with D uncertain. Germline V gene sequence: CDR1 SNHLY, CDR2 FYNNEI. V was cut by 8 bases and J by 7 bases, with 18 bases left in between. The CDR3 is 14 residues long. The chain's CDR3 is CASCLSRVGNEQFF. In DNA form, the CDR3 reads TGTGCCAGCTGCCTTTCTAGGGTTGGGAATGAGCAGTTCTTC.

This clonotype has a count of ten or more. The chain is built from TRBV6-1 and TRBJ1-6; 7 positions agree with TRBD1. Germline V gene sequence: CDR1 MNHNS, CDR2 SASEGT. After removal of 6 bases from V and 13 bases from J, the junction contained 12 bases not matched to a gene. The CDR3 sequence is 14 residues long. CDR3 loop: CASREDRSPRPLHF. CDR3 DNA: TGTGCCAGCAGGGAGGACAGGAGTCCCCGTCCCCTCCACTTT.

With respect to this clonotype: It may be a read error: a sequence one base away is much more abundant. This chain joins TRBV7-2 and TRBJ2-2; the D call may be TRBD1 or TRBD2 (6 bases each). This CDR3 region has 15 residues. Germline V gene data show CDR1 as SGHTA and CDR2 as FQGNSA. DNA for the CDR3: TGTGCCAGCACCTCCTCTTGGGGGGCGACCGGGGAGCTGTCTTTT. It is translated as CASTSSWGATGELSF.

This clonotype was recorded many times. Here the CDR3 reads CASSSNGQTNSPLHF. The CDR3 DNA follows: TGTGCCAGCAGTTCAAATGGACAGACCAATTCACCCCTCCACTTT. The chain couples TRBV3-1 to TRBJ1-6; possibly TRBD1 for D (6 bases). V was pared by 6 bases and J by 7 bases, with 16 bases between. The CDR3 loop spans 15 amino acids. The germline CDR1 and CDR2 sequences are LGHDT and YNNKEL (reference sequence).

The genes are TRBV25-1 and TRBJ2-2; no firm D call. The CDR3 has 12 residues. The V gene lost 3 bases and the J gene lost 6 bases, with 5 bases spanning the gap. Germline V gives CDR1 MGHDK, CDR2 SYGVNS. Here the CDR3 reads CASSEGAGELFF. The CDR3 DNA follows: TGTGCCAGCAGTGAGGGTGCCGGGGAGCTGTTTTTT.

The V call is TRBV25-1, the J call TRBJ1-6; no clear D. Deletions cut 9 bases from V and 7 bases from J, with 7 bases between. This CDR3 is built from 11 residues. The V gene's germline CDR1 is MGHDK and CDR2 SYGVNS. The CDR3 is CAREGNSPLHF. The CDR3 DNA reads TGTGCCAGGGAAGGGAATTCACCCCTCCACTTT. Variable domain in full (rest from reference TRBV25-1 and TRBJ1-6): EADIYQTPRYLVIGTGKKITLECSQTMGHDKMYWYQQDPGMELHLIHYSYGVNSTEKGDLSSESTVSRIRTEHFPLTLESARPSHTSQYLCAREGNSPLHFGNGTRLTVT.

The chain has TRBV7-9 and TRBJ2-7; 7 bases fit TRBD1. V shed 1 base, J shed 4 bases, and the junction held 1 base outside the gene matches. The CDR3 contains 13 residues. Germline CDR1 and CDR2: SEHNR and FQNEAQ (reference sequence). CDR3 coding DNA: TGTGCCAGCAGCTTAGAACAGGGGTACGAGCAGTACTTC. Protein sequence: CASSLEQGYEQYF.

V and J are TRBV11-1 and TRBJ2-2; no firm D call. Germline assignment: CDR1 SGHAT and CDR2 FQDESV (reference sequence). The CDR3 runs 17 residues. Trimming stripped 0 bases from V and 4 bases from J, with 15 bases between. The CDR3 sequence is CASSLARSSLGTGELFF. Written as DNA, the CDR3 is TGTGCCAGCAGCTTAGCTCGTTCTAGTTTGGGCACCGGGGAGCTGTTTTTT.

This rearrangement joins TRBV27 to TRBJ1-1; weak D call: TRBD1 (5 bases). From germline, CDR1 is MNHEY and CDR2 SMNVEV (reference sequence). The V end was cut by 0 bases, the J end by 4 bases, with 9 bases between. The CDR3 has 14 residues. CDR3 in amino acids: CASSLSSGTTEAFF. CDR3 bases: TGTGCCAGCAGTTTATCTTCAGGGACCACTGAAGCTTTCTTT.

The DNA of the CDR3 is TGTGCCAGCAGTGCTGACAGTCATCGCGAGCAGTACTTC. Its protein is CASSADSHREQYF. The V gene is TRBV9, the J gene TRBJ2-7; perhaps TRBD1 as D (5 bases). Between the trimmed V and J ends, which lost 5 bases and 6 bases, there was a span of 15 bases. Germline V gives CDR1 SGDLS, CDR2 YYNGEE. CDR3 length: 13 amino acids.

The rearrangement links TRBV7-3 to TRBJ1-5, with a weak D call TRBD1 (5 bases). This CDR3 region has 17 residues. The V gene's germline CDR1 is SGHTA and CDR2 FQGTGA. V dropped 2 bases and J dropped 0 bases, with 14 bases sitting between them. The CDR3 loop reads CASSLYPGPYSNQPQHF. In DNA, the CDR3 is TGTGCCAGCAGCTTATACCCGGGACCATATAGCAATCAGCCCCAGCATTTT.

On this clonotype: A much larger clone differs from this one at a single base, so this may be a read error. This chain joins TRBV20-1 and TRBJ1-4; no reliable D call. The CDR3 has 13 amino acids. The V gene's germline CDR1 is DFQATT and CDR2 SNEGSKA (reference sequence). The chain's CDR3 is CSAQVRVNEILFF. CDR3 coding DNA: TGCAGTGCTCAAGTTAGGGTGAATGAAATACTGTTTTTT.

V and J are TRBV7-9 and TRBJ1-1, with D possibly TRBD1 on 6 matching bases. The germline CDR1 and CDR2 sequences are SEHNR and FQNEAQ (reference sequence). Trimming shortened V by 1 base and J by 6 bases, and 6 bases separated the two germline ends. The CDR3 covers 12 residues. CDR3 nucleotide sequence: TGTGCCAGCAGCTTAGACAGGGCTGAAGCTTTCTTT. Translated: CASSLDRAEAFF.

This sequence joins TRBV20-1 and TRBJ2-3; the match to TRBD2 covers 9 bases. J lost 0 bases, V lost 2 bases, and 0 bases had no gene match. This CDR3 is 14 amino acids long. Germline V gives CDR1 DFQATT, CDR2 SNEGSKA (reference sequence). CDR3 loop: CSARLAGSTDTQYF. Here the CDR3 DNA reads TGCAGTGCTAGACTAGCGGGGAGCACAGATACGCAGTATTTT.

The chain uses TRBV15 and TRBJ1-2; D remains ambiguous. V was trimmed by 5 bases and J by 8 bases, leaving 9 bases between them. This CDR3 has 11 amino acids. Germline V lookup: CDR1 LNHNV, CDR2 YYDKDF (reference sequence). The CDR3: CATSPTGGYTF. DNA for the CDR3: TGTGCCACCAGCCCGACGGGGGGCTACACCTTC.

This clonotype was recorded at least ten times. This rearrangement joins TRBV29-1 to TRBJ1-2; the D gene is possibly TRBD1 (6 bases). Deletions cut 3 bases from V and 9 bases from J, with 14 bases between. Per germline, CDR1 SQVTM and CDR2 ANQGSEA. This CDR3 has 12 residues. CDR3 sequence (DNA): TGCAGCGTTGATCAACAGGGCAGCAGCTACACCTTC. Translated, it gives CSVDQQGSSYTF.

The CDR3 DNA sequence: TGTGCCAGCAGCTTGGGGGACCGACAGGGAGCCTACGAGCAGTACTTC. Amino acids: CASSLGDRQGAYEQYF. The rearrangement uses TRBV25-1 and TRBJ2-7; 7 bases align to TRBD1. Germline V gives CDR1 MGHDK, CDR2 SYGVNS. CDR3 length: 16 amino acids. The V gene end was trimmed by 6 bases and the J gene end by 2 bases; junction bases not matched to a gene: 13.

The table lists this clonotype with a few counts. CDR3 nucleotide sequence: TGTGCCAGTAGTAGGGAGGGAGGTACGGCTTTCTTT. Translation: CASSREGGTAFF. V and J are TRBV19 and TRBJ1-1; D unclear. This CDR3 is 12 amino acids long. V gave up 4 bases and J gave up 11 bases, with 14 bases separating them. CDR1 is LNHDA, CDR2 SQIVND, per germline (reference sequence).

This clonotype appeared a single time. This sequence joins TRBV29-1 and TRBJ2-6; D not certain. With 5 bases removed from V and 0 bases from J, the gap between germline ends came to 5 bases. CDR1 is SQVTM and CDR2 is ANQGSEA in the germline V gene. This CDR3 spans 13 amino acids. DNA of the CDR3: TGCAGCGTTACGCTCTCTGGGGCCAACGTCCTGACTTTC. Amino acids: CSVTLSGANVLTF.

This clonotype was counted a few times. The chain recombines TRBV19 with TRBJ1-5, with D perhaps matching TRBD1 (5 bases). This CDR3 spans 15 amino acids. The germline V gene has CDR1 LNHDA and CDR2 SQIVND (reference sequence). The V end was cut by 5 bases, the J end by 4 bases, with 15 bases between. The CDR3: CASSVTDSSNQPQHF. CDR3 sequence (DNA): TGTGCCAGTAGTGTGACAGACAGTTCAAATCAGCCCCAGCATTTT.

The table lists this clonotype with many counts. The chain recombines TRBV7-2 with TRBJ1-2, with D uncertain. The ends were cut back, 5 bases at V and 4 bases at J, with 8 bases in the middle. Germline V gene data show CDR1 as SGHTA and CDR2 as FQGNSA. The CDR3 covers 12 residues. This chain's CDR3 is CASSPASYGYTF. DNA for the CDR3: TGTGCCAGCAGCCCAGCGTCCTATGGCTACACCTTC.

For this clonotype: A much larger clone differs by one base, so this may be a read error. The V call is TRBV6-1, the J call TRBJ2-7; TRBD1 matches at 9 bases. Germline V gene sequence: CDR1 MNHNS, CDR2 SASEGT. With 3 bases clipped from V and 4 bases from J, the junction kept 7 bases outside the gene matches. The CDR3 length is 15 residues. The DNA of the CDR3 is TGTGCCAGCAGTGAGTGGGGACAGGGCCCTTACGAGCAGTACTTC. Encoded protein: CASSEWGQGPYEQYF.

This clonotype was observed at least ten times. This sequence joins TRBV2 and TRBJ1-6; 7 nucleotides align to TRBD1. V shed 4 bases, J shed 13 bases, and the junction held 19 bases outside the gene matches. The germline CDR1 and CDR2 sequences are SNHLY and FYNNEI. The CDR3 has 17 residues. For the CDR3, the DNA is TGTGCCAGCAGTGGATCTTATCGGGGACAGCTCCGGGATCCCCTCCACTTT. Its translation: CASSGSYRGQLRDPLHF. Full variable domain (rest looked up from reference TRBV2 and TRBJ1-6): EPEVTQTPSHQVTQMGQEVILRCVPISNHLYFYWYRQILGQKVEFLVSFYNNEISEKSEIFDDQFSVERPDGSNFTLKIRSTKLEDSAMYFCASSGSYRGQLRDPLHFGNGTRLTVT.

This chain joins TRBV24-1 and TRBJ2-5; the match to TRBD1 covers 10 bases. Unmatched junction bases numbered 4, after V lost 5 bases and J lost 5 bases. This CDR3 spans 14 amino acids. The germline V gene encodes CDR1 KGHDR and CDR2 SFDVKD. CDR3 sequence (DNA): TGTGCCACCAGTGCGACAGGGGGCCGGGAGACCCAGTACTTC. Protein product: CATSATGGRETQYF.

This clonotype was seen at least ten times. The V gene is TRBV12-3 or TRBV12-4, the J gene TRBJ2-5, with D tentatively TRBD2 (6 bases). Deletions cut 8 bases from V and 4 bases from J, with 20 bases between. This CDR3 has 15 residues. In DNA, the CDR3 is TGTGCCAGCGGAGGCCCGCGGGGTCCGGGAGAGACCCAGTACTTC. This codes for CASGGPRGPGETQYF.

The CDR3 DNA sequence: TGTGCCAGCAGCTCCCCCGGGACAGGGGATACCAAAAACATTCAGTACTTC. This translates into CASSSPGTGDTKNIQYF. The genes are TRBV11-2 and TRBJ2-4; TRBD1 matches 10 bases. J gave up 2 bases and V 4 bases, and 8 bases lay outside the gene matches. Germline V gene sequence: CDR1 SGHAT, CDR2 FQNNGV. The CDR3 sequence is 17 residues long.

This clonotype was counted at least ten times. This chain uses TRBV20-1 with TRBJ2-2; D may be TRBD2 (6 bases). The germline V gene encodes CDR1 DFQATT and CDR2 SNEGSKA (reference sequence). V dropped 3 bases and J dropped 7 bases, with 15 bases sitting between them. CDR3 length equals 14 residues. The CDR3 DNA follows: TGCAGTGCTAGGGCAAGGCGGGGTGGCGGGGAGCTGTTTTTT. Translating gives CSARARRGGGELFF.